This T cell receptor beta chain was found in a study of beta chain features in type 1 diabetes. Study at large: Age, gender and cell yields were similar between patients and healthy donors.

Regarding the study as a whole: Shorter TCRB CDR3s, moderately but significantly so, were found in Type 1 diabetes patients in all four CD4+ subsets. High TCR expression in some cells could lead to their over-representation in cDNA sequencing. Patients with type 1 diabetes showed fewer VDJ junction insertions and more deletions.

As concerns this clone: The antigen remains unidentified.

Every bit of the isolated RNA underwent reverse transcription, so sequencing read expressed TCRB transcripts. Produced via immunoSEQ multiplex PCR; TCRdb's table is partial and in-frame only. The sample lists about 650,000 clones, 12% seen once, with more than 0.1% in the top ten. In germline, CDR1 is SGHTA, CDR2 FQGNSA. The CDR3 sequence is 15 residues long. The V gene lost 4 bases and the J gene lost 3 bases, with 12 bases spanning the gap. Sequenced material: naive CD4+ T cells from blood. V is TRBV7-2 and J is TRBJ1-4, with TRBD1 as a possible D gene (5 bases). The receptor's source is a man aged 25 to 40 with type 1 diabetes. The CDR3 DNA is TGTGCCAGCAGCTCCCCGGGGCAGCCTAATGAAAAACTGTTTTTT. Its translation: CASSSPGQPNEKLFF.